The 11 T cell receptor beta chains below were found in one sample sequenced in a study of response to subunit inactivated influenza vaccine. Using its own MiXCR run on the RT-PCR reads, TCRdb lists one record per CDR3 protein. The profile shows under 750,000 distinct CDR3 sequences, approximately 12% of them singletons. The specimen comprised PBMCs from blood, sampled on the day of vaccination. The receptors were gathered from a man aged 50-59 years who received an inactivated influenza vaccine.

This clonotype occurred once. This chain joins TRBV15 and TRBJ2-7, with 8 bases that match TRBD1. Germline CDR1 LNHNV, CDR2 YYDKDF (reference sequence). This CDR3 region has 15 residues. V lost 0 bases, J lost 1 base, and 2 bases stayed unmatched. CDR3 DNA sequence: TGTGCCACCAGCAGAGATCGACAGGGGTCCTACGAGCAGTACTTC. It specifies CATSRDRQGSYEQYF. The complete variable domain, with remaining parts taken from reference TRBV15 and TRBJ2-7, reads DAMVIQNPRYQVTQFGKPVTLSCSQTLNHNVMYWYQQKSSQAPKLLFHYYDKDFNNEADTPDNFQSRRPNTSFCFLDIRSPGLGDTAMYLCATSRDRQGSYEQYFGPGTRLTVT.

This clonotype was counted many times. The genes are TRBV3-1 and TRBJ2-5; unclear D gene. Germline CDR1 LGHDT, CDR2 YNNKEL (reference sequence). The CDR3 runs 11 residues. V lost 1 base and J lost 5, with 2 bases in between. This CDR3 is CASSQGETQYF. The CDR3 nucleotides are TGTGCCAGCAGCCAAGGGGAGACCCAGTACTTC.

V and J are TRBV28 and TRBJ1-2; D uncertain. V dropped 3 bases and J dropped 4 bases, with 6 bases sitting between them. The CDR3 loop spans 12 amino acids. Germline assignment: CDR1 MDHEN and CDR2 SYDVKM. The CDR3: CASSFNSYGYTF. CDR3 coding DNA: TGTGCCAGCAGTTTCAACAGCTATGGCTACACCTTC.

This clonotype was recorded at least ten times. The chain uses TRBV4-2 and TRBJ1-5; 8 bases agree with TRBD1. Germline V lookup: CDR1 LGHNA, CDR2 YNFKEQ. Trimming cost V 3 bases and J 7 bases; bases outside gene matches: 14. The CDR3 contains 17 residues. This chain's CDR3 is CASSQELDRGLGQPQHF. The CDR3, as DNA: TGTGCCAGCAGCCAGGAGCTCGACAGGGGCTTGGGGCAGCCCCAGCATTTT.

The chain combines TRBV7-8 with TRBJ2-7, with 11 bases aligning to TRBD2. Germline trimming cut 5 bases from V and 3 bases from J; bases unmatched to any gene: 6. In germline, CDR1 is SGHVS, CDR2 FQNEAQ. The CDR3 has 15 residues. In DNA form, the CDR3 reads TGTGCCAGCAGCCGCTCCGGGACTAGCGGCTACGAGCAGTACTTC. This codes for CASSRSGTSGYEQYF.

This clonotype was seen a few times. CDR3 bases: TGCAGCGTTCGGACAAACCAAGAGACCCAGTACTTC. Residues: CSVRTNQETQYF. The chain has TRBV29-1 and TRBJ2-5, with D maybe TRBD1 (5 bases). CDR3 length: 12 residues. V lost 5 bases, J lost 0 bases, and 7 bases lay in between. Germline V CDR1 and CDR2: SQVTM, ANQGSEA.

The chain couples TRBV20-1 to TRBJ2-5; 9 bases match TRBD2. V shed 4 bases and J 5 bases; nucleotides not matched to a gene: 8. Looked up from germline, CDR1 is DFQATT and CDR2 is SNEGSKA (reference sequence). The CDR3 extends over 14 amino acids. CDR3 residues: CSATLAGLQETQYF. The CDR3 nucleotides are TGCAGTGCTACTCTAGCGGGACTCCAGGAGACCCAGTACTTC.

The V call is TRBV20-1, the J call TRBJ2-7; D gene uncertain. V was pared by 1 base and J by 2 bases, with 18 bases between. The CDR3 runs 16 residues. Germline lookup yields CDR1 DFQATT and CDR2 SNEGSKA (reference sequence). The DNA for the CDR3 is TGCAGTGCTAGAGGGATAGATTTTCCCTGGGCCTACGAGCAGTACTTC. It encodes CSARGIDFPWAYEQYF.

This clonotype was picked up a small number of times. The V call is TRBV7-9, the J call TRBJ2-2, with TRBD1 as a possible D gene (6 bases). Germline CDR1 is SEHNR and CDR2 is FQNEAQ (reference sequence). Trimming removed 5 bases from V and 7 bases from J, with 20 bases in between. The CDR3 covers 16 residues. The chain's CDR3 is CASSPYGQFKVGELFF. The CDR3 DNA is TGTGCCAGCAGCCCTTACGGACAGTTCAAAGTCGGGGAGCTGTTTTTT. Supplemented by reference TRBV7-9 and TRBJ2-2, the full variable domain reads DTGVSQNPRHKITKRGQNVTFRCDPISEHNRLYWYRQTLGQGPEFLTYFQNEAQLEKSRLLSDRFSAERPKGSFSTLEIQRTEQGDSAMYLCASSPYGQFKVGELFFGEGSRLTVL.

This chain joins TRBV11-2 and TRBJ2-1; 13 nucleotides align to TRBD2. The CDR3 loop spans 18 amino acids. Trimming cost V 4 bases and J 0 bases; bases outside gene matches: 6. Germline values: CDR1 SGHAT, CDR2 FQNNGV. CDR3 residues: CASSYTSGRGTSYNEQFF. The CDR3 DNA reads TGTGCCAGCAGCTATACTAGCGGGAGGGGGACCTCCTACAATGAGCAGTTCTTC.

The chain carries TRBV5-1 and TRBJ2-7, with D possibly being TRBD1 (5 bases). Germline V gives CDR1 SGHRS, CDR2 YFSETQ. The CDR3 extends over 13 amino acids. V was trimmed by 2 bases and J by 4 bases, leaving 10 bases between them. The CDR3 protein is CASSFRTQYEQYF. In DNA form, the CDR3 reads TGCGCCAGCAGCTTCCGGACACAGTACGAGCAGTACTTC. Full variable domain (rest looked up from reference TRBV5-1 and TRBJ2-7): KAGVTQTPRYLIKTRGQQVTLSCSPISGHRSVSWYQQTPGQGLQFLFEYFSETQRNKGNFPGRFSGRQFSNSRSEMNVSTLELGDSALYLCASSFRTQYEQYFGPGTRLTVT.